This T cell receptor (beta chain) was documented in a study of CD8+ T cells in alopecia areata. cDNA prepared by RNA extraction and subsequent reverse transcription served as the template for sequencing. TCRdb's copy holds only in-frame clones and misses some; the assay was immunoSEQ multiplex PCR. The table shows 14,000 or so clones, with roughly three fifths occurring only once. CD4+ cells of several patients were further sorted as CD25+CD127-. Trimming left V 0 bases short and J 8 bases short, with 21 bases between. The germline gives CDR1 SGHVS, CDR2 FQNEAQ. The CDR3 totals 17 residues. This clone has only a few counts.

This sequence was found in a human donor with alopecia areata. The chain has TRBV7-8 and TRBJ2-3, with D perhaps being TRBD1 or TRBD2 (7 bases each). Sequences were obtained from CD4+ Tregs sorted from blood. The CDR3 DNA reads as TGTGCCAGCAGCTTAGCTGGGGCTGGGAGGGGGCAGGGTACGCAGTATTTT. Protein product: CASSLAGAGRGQGTQYF. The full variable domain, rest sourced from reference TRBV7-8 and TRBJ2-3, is GAGVSQSPRYKVAKRGQDVALRCDPISGHVSLFWYQQALGQGPEFLTYFQNEAQLDKSGLPSDRFFAERPEGSVSTLKIQRTQQEDSAVYLCASSLAGAGRGQGTQYFGPGTRLTVL.